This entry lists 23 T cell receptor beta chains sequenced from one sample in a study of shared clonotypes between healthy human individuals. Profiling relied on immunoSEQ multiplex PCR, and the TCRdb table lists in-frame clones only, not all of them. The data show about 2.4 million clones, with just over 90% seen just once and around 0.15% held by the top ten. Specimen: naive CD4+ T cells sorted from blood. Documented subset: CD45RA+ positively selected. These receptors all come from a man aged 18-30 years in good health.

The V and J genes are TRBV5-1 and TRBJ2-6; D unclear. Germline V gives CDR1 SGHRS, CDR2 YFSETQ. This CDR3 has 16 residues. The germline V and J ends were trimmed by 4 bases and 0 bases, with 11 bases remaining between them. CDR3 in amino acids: CASSTFPNSGANVLTF. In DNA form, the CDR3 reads TGCGCCAGCAGCACTTTTCCAAACTCTGGGGCCAACGTCCTGACTTTC.

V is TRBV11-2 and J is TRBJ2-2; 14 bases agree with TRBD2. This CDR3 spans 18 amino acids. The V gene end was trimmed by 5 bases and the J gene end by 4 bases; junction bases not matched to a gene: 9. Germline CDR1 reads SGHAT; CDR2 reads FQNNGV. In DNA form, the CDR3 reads TGTGCCAGCAGCAGGGGACTAGCGGGGGTCCCCGTCACCGGGGAGCTGTTTTTT. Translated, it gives CASSRGLAGVPVTGELFF.

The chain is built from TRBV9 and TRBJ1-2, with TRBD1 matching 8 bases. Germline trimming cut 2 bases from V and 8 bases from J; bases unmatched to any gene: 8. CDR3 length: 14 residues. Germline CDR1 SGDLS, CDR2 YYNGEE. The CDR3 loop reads CASSVLPDRDGYTF. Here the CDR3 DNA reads TGTGCCAGCAGCGTGCTCCCGGACAGGGACGGCTACACCTTC.

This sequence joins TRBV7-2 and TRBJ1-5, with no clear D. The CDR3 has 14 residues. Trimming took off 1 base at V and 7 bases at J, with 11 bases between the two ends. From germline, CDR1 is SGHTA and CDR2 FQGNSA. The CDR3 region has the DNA TGTGCCAGCAGCTTAGGCGGCTCGGGACAGCCCCAGCATTTT. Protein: CASSLGGSGQPQHF. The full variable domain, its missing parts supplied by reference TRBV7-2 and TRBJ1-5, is GAGVSQSPSNKVTEKGKDVELRCDPISGHTALYWYRQSLGQGLEFLIYFQGNSAPDKSGLPSDRFSAERTGGSVSTLTIQRTQQEDSAVYLCASSLGGSGQPQHFGDGTRLSIL.

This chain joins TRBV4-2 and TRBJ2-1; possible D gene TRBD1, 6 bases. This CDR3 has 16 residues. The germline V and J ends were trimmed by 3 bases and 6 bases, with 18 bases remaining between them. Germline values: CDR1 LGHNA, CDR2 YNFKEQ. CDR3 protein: CASSHSPGQGSNEQFF. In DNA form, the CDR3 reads TGTGCCAGCAGCCATTCCCCGGGACAAGGCTCCAATGAGCAGTTCTTC.

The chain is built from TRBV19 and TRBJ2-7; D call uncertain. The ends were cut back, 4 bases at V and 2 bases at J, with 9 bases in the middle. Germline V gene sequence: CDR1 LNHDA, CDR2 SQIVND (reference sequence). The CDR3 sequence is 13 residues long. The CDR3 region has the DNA TGTGCCAGTAGTAAAGGCCCAACCTACGAGCAGTACTTC. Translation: CASSKGPTYEQYF.

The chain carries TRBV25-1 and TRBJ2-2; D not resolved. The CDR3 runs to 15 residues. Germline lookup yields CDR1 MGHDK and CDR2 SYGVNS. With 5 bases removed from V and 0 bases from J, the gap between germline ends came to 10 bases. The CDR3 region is CASSPTTSNTGELFF. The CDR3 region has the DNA TGTGCCAGCAGTCCCACGACCTCGAACACCGGGGAGCTGTTTTTT.

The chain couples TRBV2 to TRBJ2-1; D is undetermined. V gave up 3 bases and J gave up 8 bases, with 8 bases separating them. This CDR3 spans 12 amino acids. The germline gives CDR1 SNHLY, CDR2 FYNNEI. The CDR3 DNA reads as TGTGCCAGCAGTGACCGAAGGGATGAGCAGTTCTTC. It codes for CASSDRRDEQFF.

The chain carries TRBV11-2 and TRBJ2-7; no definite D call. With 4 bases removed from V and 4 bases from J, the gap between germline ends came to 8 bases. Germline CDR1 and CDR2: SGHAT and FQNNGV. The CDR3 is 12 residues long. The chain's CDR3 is CASSSLGYEQYF. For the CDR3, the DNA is TGTGCCAGCAGCTCCCTAGGGTACGAGCAGTACTTC.

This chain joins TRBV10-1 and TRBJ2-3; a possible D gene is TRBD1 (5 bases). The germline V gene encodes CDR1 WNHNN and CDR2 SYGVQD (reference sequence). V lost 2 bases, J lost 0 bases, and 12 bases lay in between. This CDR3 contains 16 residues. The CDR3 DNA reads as TGCGCCAGCAGTGAGACCAGGGTGGCCAGCACAGATACGCAGTATTTT. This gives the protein CASSETRVASTDTQYF.

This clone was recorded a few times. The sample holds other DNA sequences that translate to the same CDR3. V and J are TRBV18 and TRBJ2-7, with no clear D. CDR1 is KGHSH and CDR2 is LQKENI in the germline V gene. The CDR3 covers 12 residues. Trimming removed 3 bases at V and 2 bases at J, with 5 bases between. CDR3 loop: CASSPQTYEQYF. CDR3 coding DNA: TGTGCCAGCTCACCCCAAACCTACGAGCAGTACTTC. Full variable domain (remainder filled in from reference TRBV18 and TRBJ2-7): NAGVMQNPRHLVRRRGQEARLRCSPMKGHSHVYWYRQLPEEGLKFMVYLQKENIIDESGMPKERFSAEFPKEGPSILRIQQVVRGDSAAYFCASSPQTYEQYFGPGTRLTVT.

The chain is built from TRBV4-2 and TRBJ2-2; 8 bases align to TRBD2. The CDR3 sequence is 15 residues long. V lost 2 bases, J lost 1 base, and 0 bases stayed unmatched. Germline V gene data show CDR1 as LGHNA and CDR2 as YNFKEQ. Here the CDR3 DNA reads TGTGCCAGCAGCCAACTAGCGGGGAACACCGGGGAGCTGTTTTTT. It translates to CASSQLAGNTGELFF.

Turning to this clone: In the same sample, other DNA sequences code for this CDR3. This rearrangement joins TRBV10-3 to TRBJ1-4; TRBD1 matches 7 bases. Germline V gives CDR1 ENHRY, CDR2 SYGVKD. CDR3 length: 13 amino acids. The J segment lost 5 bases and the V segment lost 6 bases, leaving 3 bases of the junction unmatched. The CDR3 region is CAISPGQNEKLFF. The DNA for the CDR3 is TGTGCCATCAGCCCGGGACAGAATGAAAAACTGTTTTTT.

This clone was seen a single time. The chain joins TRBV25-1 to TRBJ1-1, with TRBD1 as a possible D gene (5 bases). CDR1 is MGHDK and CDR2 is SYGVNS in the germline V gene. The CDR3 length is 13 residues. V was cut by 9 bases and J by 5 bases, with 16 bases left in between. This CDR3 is CASTSFRATEAFF. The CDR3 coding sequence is TGTGCCAGTACCTCTTTCAGGGCAACTGAAGCTTTCTTT. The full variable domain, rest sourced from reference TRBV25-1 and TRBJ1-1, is EADIYQTPRYLVIGTGKKITLECSQTMGHDKMYWYQQDPGMELHLIHYSYGVNSTEKGDLSSESTVSRIRTEHFPLTLESARPSHTSQYLCASTSFRATEAFFGQGTRLTVV.

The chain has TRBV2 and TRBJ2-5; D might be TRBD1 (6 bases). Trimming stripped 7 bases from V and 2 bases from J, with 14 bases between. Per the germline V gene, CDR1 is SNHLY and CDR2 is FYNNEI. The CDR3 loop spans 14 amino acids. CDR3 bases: TGTGCCAGCAAGGTCCGCGGACAGCAAGAGACCCAGTACTTC. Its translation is CASKVRGQQETQYF.

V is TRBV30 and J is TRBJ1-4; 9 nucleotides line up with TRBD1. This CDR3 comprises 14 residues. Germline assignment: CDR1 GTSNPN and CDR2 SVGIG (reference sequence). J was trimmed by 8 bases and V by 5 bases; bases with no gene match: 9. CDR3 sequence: CAWDAGQGREKLFF. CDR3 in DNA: TGTGCCTGGGACGCGGGACAGGGAAGGGAAAAACTGTTTTTT.

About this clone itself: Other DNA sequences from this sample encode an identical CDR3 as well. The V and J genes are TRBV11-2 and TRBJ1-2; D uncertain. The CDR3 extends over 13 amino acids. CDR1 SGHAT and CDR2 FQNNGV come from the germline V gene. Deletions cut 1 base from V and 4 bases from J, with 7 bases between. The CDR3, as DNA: TGTGCCAGCAGCTTAGGGACCGTCTATGGCTACACCTTC. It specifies CASSLGTVYGYTF. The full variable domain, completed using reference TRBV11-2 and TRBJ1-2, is EAGVAQSPRYKIIEKRQSVAFWCNPISGHATLYWYQQILGQGPKLLIQFQNNGVVDDSQLPKDRFSAERLKGVDSTLKIQPAKLEDSAVYLCASSLGTVYGYTFGSGTRLTVV.

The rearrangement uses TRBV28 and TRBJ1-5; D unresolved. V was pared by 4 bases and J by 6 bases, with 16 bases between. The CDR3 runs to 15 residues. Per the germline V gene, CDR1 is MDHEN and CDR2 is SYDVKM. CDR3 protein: CASSSKRQDLQPQHF. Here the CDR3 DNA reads TGTGCCAGCAGTTCAAAGAGGCAGGATCTTCAGCCCCAGCATTTT.

CDR3 DNA: TGTGCCAGCAGCCTCGGGCCGCCCAGAAGCTCCTACGAGCAGTACTTC. Residues: CASSLGPPRSSYEQYF. The chain combines TRBV6-6 with TRBJ2-7; D call uncertain. This CDR3 has 16 residues. Deletions cut 6 bases from V and 0 bases from J, with 18 bases between. Germline V lookup: CDR1 MNHNY, CDR2 SVGAGI (reference sequence).

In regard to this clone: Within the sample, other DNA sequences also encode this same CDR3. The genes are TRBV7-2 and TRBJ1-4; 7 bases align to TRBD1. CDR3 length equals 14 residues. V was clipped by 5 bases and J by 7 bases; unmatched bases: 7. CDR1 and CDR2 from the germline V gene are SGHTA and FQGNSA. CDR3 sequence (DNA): TGTGCCAGCAGCCCACCCCCAGGGGGTGAAAAACTGTTTTTT. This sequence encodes CASSPPPGGEKLFF.

CDR3 in DNA: TGTGCCAGCAGTTACACTAGCGGGAGGGCCGGGGAGACCCAGTACTTC. Its protein product is CASSYTSGRAGETQYF. The chain employs TRBV6-5 and TRBJ2-5; 13 bases match TRBD2. CDR1 and CDR2 from the germline V gene are MNHEY and SVGAGI. This CDR3 spans 16 amino acids. Losses at the gene ends were 2 bases for V and 5 bases for J; bases not matched to a gene: 5.

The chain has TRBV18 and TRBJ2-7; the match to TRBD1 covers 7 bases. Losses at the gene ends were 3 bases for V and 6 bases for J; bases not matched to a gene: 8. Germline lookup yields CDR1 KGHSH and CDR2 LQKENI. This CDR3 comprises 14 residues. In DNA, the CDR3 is TGTGCCAGCTCACCTCCGACAGGGTTGCCCGAGCAGTACTTC. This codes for CASSPPTGLPEQYF.

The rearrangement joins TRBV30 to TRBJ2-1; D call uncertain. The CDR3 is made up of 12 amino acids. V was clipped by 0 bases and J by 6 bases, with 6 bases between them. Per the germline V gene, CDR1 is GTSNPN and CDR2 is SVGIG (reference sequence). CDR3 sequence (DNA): TGTGCCTGGAGTGTAAGCGTCAATGAGCAGTTCTTC. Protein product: CAWSVSVNEQFF.